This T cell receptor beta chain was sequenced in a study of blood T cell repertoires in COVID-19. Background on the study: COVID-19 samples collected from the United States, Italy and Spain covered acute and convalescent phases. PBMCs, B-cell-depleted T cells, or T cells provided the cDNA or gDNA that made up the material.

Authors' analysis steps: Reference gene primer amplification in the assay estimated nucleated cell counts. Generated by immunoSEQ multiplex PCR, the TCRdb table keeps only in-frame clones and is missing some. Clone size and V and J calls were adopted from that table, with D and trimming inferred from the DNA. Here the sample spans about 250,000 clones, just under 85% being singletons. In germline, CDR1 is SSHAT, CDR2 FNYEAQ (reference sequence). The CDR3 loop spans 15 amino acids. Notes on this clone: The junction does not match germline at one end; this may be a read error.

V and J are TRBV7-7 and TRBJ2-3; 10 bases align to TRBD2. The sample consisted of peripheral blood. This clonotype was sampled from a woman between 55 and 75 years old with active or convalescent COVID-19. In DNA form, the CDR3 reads TGTGCTAGCAGCGGGGGACTAGCGAAAACAGATACGCAGTATTTT. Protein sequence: CASSGGLAKTDTQYF. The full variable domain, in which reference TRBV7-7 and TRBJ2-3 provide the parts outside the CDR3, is GAGVSQSPRYKVTKRGQDVTLRCDPISSHATLYWYQQALGQGPEFLTYFNYEAQPDKSGLPSDRFSAERPEGSISTLTIQRTEQRDSAMYRCASSGGLAKTDTQYFGPGTRLTVL.